This record concerns one TCR beta chain sequence. Sequencing was performed with immunoSEQ multiplex PCR; in TCRdb, only in-frame clones are kept and a portion is missing. Among about 180,000 clones, approximately 89% were seen once, and the ten largest hold about 2.1%. This entry is derived from a study of blood T cell repertoires in COVID-19. Background on the study: Material from acute and convalescent COVID-19 was sourced from the United States, Italy and Spain. T cells, B-cell-depleted T cells, or PBMCs supplied cDNA or gDNA.

Participants came from roughly 25 US areas, aged about 18 to 100 years. The sequenced sample consisted of PBMCs or T cells enriched from blood (not recorded which). This receptor was identified in a woman aged 40 to 50 with acute COVID-19.

CDR3 residues: CSVEFRGTSGTYYNEQFF. In DNA, the CDR3 is TGCAGCGTTGAATTCCGCGGGACTAGCGGGACCTACTACAATGAGCAGTTCTTC. The J gene is TRBJ2-1, the V gene TRBV29-1; TRBD2 agrees at 13 bases. This CDR3 has 18 residues. Germline CDR1 SQVTM, CDR2 ANQGSEA. V lost 2 bases, J lost 3 bases, and 10 bases stayed unmatched.